This T cell receptor (beta chain) was profiled in a study of T cells in Graves' hyperthyroidism and ophthalmopathy. Findings and limits, study-wide: Clonotypes that were expanded in thyroid above 0.001 mostly appeared in blood too.

The CDR3 regions of TCR beta were amplified from RNA transcripts. TCR CDR3 underwent first-round RT-PCR with the HTBI primer set. TCRdb called the multiplex PCR reads again in MiXCR, with one record for every CDR3 protein. The table shows more than 300,000 distinct CDR3 sequences, with less than 20% occurring only once. About this clonotype itself: As yet, its antigen is unknown.

CDR3 size: 13 residues. With 5 bases clipped from V and 1 base from J, the junction kept 4 bases outside the gene matches. Germline CDR1 is SQVTM and CDR2 is ANQGSEA. The sequenced sample was blood. The chain joins TRBV29-1 to TRBJ1-1, with 7 bases aligning to TRBD1. This TCR came from a man aged 18 to 30 with Graves' ophthalmopathy. The CDR3 loop is CSVQGGPNTEAFF. The CDR3 region has the DNA TGCAGCGTTCAAGGGGGCCCGAACACTGAAGCTTTCTTT.